These 6 T cell receptor beta chains were all obtained from the same sample, sequenced in a study of cytomegalovirus exposure and HLA in healthy donors. PCR primers comprised 60 Vbeta and 13 Jbeta primers. Method: immunoSEQ multiplex PCR; TCRdb's copy keeps in-frame clones and lacks some. The sample lists around 84,000 clones; roughly four fifths were seen once. The sample was PBMCs. Source of these receptors: a human donor in good health.

The genes are TRBV12-5 and TRBJ2-6; D uncertain. V dropped 7 bases and J dropped 1 base, with 8 bases sitting between them. The CDR3 length is 14 residues. Germline CDR1 is LGHNT and CDR2 is FRNRAP. CDR3 sequence reads: CASDEESGANVLTF. The CDR3 nucleotides are TGTGCTAGTGATGAGGAGTCTGGGGCCAACGTCCTGACTTTC.

V and J are TRBV7-9 and TRBJ2-3; TRBD2 agrees at 8 bases. J was trimmed by 0 bases and V by 3 bases; bases with no gene match: 5. CDR1 and CDR2 from the germline V gene are SEHNR and FQNEAQ (reference sequence). This CDR3 spans 16 amino acids. CDR3 in amino acids: CASSFSGAFSTDTQYF. The CDR3 bases are TGTGCCAGCAGCTTTAGCGGGGCCTTTAGCACAGATACGCAGTATTTT.

This chain uses TRBV6-4 with TRBJ2-3, with TRBD1 as a possible D gene (6 bases). Germline V gene sequence: CDR1 MRHNA, CDR2 SNTAGT. V gave up 6 bases and J gave up 1 base, with 11 bases separating them. This CDR3 spans 14 amino acids. Here the CDR3 DNA reads TGTGCCAGCAGAGAAGGGGGAGGCACAGATACGCAGTATTTT. Amino acid sequence: CASREGGGTDTQYF.

The chain recombines TRBV6-5 with TRBJ1-3, with TRBD1 matching 7 bases. Germline V lookup: CDR1 MNHEY, CDR2 SVGAGI. V was clipped by 2 bases and J by 9 bases; unmatched bases: 10. This CDR3 has 15 amino acids. CDR3 in amino acids: CASSYRGGIGGTIYF. The CDR3 DNA is TGTGCCAGCAGTTACAGAGGGGGCATCGGGGGCACCATATATTTT.

The chain combines TRBV15 with TRBJ2-1, with a tentative D call TRBD2 (6 bases). Between the trimmed V and J ends, which lost 0 bases and 8 bases, there was a span of 23 bases. The germline CDR1 and CDR2 sequences are LNHNV and YYDKDF (reference sequence). CDR3 length equals 18 residues. This CDR3 is CATSRDQRGGRGRDEQFF. DNA for the CDR3: TGTGCCACCAGCAGAGATCAACGCGGCGGGCGGGGCCGGGATGAGCAGTTCTTC.

This clone was counted only a few times. The chain joins TRBV7-2 to TRBJ1-2; D is unresolved. V was shortened by 5 bases and J by 5 bases, with 18 bases between the two germline ends. Germline-derived CDR1 and CDR2 are SGHTA and FQGNSA. The CDR3 contains 15 residues. The CDR3 DNA is TGTGCCAGCAGCCCAGCGGCAGGTCAAACATATGGCTACACCTTC. It is translated as CASSPAAGQTYGYTF.